This T cell receptor beta chain was retrieved from a study of cytomegalovirus exposure and HLA in healthy donors. A multiplex PCR was run with 60 Vbeta primers and 13 Jbeta primers. Profiling relied on immunoSEQ multiplex PCR, and the TCRdb table lists in-frame clones only, not all of them. The table has 150,000 to 200,000 clones, around 68% seen once. V lost 3 bases and J 3 bases, leaving 12 bases between the germline ends. CDR1 and CDR2 from the germline V gene are SNHLY and FYNNEI. This CDR3 has 15 residues. Whole-study results and caveats: Prior analysis indicated that the majority of TCR beta V segments exhibited productivity approximately 90% or approximately 30% of the time. The study designated 150 to 200 TCR beta chains cytomegalovirus-associated.

This clone was found once. Its antigen is still unknown. The clonotype comes from a young man in good health and CMV-seropositive. The sample consisted of PBMCs. V gene TRBV2 combines with J gene TRBJ2-1, with a possible D match to TRBD2 (5 bases). The CDR3 DNA reads TGTGCCAGCAGTGACGGGCTAGCCGTCTACAATGAGCAGTTCTTC. Protein: CASSDGLAVYNEQFF. Full variable domain (outside the CDR3, taken from reference TRBV2 and TRBJ2-1): EPEVTQTPSHQVTQMGQEVILRCVPISNHLYFYWYRQILGQKVEFLVSFYNNEISEKSEIFDDQFSVERPDGSNFTLKIRSTKLEDSAMYFCASSDGLAVYNEQFFGPGTRLTVL.